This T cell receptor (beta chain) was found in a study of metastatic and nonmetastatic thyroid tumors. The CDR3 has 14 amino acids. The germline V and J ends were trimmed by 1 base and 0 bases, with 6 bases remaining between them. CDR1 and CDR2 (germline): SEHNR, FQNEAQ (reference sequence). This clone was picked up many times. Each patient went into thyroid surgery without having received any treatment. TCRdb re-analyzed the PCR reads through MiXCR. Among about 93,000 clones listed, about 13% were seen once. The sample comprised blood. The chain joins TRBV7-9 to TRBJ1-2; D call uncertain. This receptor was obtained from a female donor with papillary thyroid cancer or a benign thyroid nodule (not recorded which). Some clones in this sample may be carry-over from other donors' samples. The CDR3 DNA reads TGTGCCAGCAGCTTAGGGCAGGCTAACTATGGCTACACCTTC. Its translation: CASSLGQANYGYTF.